Presented here are 25 T cell receptor beta chains from one specimen sequenced in a study of blood T cell repertoires in COVID-19. Produced via immunoSEQ multiplex PCR; TCRdb's table is partial and in-frame only. Of about 350,000 clones in the sample, about nine tenths were seen once. The sequenced sample was PBMCs or T cells enriched from blood (not recorded which). The receptors come from a woman aged 25 to 45 who had been exposed to COVID-19.

The chain uses TRBV11-3 and TRBJ2-3; D perhaps matches TRBD2 (6 bases). The CDR3 sequence is 17 residues long. Trimming cost V 4 bases and J 1 base, with 18 bases left between them. Germline CDR1 reads SGHNT; CDR2 reads YENEEA. The DNA for the CDR3 is TGTGCCAGCAGCTCGCTCGCCCTAGCGTACGGCACAGATACGCAGTATTTT. Translation: CASSSLALAYGTDTQYF.

The J gene is TRBJ1-2, the V gene TRBV5-8, with a weak D call TRBD1 (6 bases). This CDR3 has 14 residues. Deletions cut 3 bases from V and 14 bases from J, with 23 bases between. Germline V lookup: CDR1 SGHTS, CDR2 YDEGEE. The CDR3 DNA follows: TGTGCCAGCAGCTCAGCCCGGGACAAGGTTCCGGGGACCTTC. It is translated as CASSSARDKVPGTF.

V usage is TRBV6-1 and J usage is TRBJ1-2; 11 positions agree with TRBD1. J lost 3 bases, V lost 4 bases, and 10 bases had no gene match. Germline values: CDR1 MNHNS, CDR2 SASEGT. The CDR3 has 17 residues. CDR3 protein: CASSAPGQGVLDYGYTF. In nucleotides, the CDR3 is TGTGCCAGCAGTGCACCGGGACAGGGGGTCTTAGACTATGGCTACACCTTC.

This chain joins TRBV28 and TRBJ2-7, with 7 bases aligning to TRBD1. The V gene's germline CDR1 is MDHEN and CDR2 SYDVKM. V lost 6 bases to trimming and J lost 0 bases; unmatched junction nucleotides: 5. The CDR3 sequence is 14 residues long. CDR3 coding DNA: TGTGCCAGCAGGACCGGGACAGTCTCCTACGAGCAGTACTTC. Encoded protein: CASRTGTVSYEQYF. Supplemented by reference TRBV28 and TRBJ2-7, the full variable domain reads DVKVTQSSRYLVKRTGEKVFLECVQDMDHENMFWYRQDPGLGLRLIYFSYDVKMKEKGDIPEGYSVSREKKERFSLILESASTNQTSMYLCASRTGTVSYEQYFGPGTRLTVT.

CDR3 DNA: TGCAGCGTCTCAAATATCTTCAGGGGTTCCGGGGAGCTGTTTTTT. This codes for CSVSNIFRGSGELFF. The rearrangement joins TRBV29-1 to TRBJ2-2, with D perhaps matching TRBD1 (6 bases). Trimming cost V 6 bases and J 6 bases, with 20 bases left between them. Germline V lookup: CDR1 SQVTM, CDR2 ANQGSEA. There are 15 residues in the CDR3.

The gene calls are TRBV18 and TRBJ2-3; 8 bases agree with TRBD2. V was clipped by 2 bases and J by 3 bases; unmatched bases: 19. The CDR3 sequence is 20 residues long. Germline V CDR1 and CDR2: KGHSH, LQKENI. The CDR3 loop is CASSPFVPSGRNVGTDTQYF. CDR3 DNA sequence: TGTGCCAGCTCACCATTCGTCCCAAGCGGGAGAAATGTAGGAACAGATACGCAGTATTTT.

The rearrangement links TRBV27 to TRBJ1-4; TRBD1 might be the D (6 bases). Germline CDR1 and CDR2: MNHEY and SMNVEV (reference sequence). The CDR3 is 14 amino acids. Trimming stripped 6 bases from V and 8 bases from J, with 16 bases between. The CDR3 DNA is TGTGCCAGCAGCGCTACAGGGTTAAGGGAAAAACTGTTTTTT. It is translated as CASSATGLREKLFF.

The V call is TRBV9, the J call TRBJ2-3; the match to TRBD2 covers 8 bases. J was trimmed by 7 bases and V by 4 bases; bases with no gene match: 11. CDR1 SGDLS and CDR2 YYNGEE come from the germline V gene. The CDR3 runs 15 residues. The CDR3 spells CASSPRYSGDNTQYF. In DNA, the CDR3 is TGTGCCAGCAGCCCTCGCTATAGCGGGGACAATACGCAGTATTTT.

V gene TRBV10-3 combines with J gene TRBJ2-1; 11 bases fit TRBD2. The V and J ends lost 4 bases and 2 bases, in that order; junction bases with no gene match: 7. CDR1 is ENHRY and CDR2 is SYGVKD in the germline V gene. The CDR3 contains 17 residues. The CDR3 DNA reads TGTGCCATCAGTGTAGCCGGGACTAGCGGTCCCTACAATGAGCAGTTCTTC. The encoded protein is CAISVAGTSGPYNEQFF.

The genes are TRBV4-2 and TRBJ1-2; D is uncertain. This CDR3 comprises 15 residues. V shed 0 bases and J shed 5 bases, with 13 bases lying between them. In germline, CDR1 is LGHNA, CDR2 YNFKEQ. The CDR3 sequence: CASSQESAGRYGYTF. In DNA form, the CDR3 reads TGTGCCAGCAGCCAAGAATCGGCGGGGAGGTATGGCTACACCTTC.

In its sample, this clone was seen once. The gene calls are TRBV24-1 and TRBJ1-2; no definite D call. The CDR3 runs to 13 residues. Germline CDR1 reads KGHDR; CDR2 reads SFDVKD. Trimming stripped 1 base from V and 3 bases from J, with 5 bases between. The CDR3 region is CATSDLTDYGYTF. The DNA of the CDR3 is TGTGCCACCAGTGATTTAACGGACTATGGCTACACCTTC.

CDR3 DNA sequence: TGTGCCAGCAGCCGTCCCGGGGGGAACGAAAAACTGTTTTTT. Its translation is CASSRPGGNEKLFF. The J gene is TRBJ1-4, the V gene TRBV28, with D tentatively TRBD1 (5 bases). This CDR3 has 14 amino acids. Germline V gene sequence: CDR1 MDHEN, CDR2 SYDVKM. V lost 6 bases, J lost 8 bases, and 16 bases lay in between.

The V and J genes are TRBV10-1 and TRBJ1-2, with D unresolved. V dropped 6 bases and J dropped 3 bases, with 14 bases sitting between them. The CDR3 has 14 residues. The germline CDR1 and CDR2 sequences are WNHNN and SYGVQD (reference sequence). Here the CDR3 reads CASSSGSGHYGYTF. The CDR3 bases are TGCGCCAGCAGCTCCGGATCAGGTCACTATGGCTACACCTTC.

This sequence joins TRBV18 and TRBJ2-1; D is perhaps TRBD2 (5 bases). This CDR3 is built from 17 residues. Germline CDR1 KGHSH, CDR2 LQKENI. Trimming left V 1 base short and J 8 bases short, with 21 bases between. The CDR3 nucleotides are TGTGCCAGCTCACCACGTGCGGAATTCTATGAGGGCCATGAGCAGTTCTTC. It specifies CASSPRAEFYEGHEQFF.

The chain employs TRBV12-3 or TRBV12-4 and TRBJ2-1; 10 bases map to TRBD1. J gave up 6 bases and V 6 bases, and 2 bases lay outside the gene matches. CDR3 length equals 13 residues. This CDR3 reads CASSWDRGNEQFF. CDR3 DNA: TGTGCCAGCAGCTGGGACAGGGGCAATGAGCAGTTCTTC.

The chain recombines TRBV18 with TRBJ2-7; tentative D call: TRBD2 (6 bases). The germline V and J ends were trimmed by 2 bases and 0 bases, with 14 bases remaining between them. The V gene's germline CDR1 is KGHSH and CDR2 LQKENI. CDR3 size: 16 residues. The CDR3 spells CASSPLRLDGSYEQYF. The CDR3 nucleotides read TGTGCCAGCTCACCATTGCGACTAGACGGCTCCTACGAGCAGTACTTC.

Worth noting for this clone: The sample has other DNA sequences that encode this CDR3 too. The gene calls are TRBV11-3 and TRBJ1-3; 10 nucleotides align to TRBD1. Germline V gene lookup returns CDR1 SGHNT and CDR2 YENEEA. V dropped 5 bases and J dropped 2; count of bases not matched to a gene: 3. The CDR3 is 15 amino acids. CDR3: CASSPGQGPGNTIYF. The CDR3 nucleotides read TGTGCCAGCAGCCCGGGACAGGGGCCTGGAAACACCATATATTTT.

The table lists this clone with a few counts. The rearrangement links TRBV30 to TRBJ1-2, with unresolved D. CDR3 length equals 12 residues. Germline V CDR1 and CDR2: GTSNPN, SVGIG (reference sequence). With 2 bases removed from V and 4 bases from J, the gap between germline ends came to 8 bases. CDR3 protein: CAWSLAGYGYTF. The CDR3, as DNA: TGTGCCTGGAGTTTGGCGGGCTATGGCTACACCTTC.

This clone occurred a few times. The chain couples TRBV3-1 (or the pseudogene TRBV3-2) to TRBJ1-2; no definite D call. Germline CDR1 reads LGHDT; CDR2 reads YNNKEL (reference sequence). Trimming cost V 0 bases and J 2 bases, with 7 bases left between them. CDR3 length: 14 residues. CDR3: CASSQEYGNYGYTF. CDR3 in DNA: TGTGCCAGCAGCCAAGAATACGGGAACTATGGCTACACCTTC.

V and J are TRBV19 and TRBJ1-4; 7 bases are shared with TRBD1. The CDR3 has 13 residues. Unmatched junction bases numbered 9, after V lost 10 bases and J lost 7 bases. Germline V gene lookup returns CDR1 LNHDA and CDR2 SQIVND (reference sequence). This CDR3 is CATLDRATEKLFF. The CDR3 DNA reads TGTGCCACTCTAGACAGGGCAACTGAAAAACTGTTTTTT.

V and J are TRBV19 and TRBJ2-1, with TRBD2 matching 10 bases. The CDR3 loop spans 15 amino acids. V gave up 5 bases and J gave up 4 bases; unmatched junction bases: 5. Per germline, CDR1 LNHDA and CDR2 SQIVND (reference sequence). The CDR3, as DNA: TGTGCCAGTAGTTCCGGGACTAGCGTATACAATGAGCAGTTCTTC. It encodes CASSSGTSVYNEQFF.

The chain recombines TRBV20-1 with TRBJ1-6; 8 bases match TRBD1. V gave up 3 bases and J gave up 0 bases; unmatched junction bases: 10. The germline V gene encodes CDR1 DFQATT and CDR2 SNEGSKA (reference sequence). This CDR3 is built from 18 residues. The DNA of the CDR3 is TGCAGTGCTAGTGAACCCTGGACAGGGAGCTCCTATAATTCACCCCTCCACTTT. It encodes CSASEPWTGSSYNSPLHF.

The genes are TRBV10-3 and TRBJ2-7; perhaps TRBD1 as D (6 bases). Looked up from germline, CDR1 is ENHRY and CDR2 is SYGVKD. This CDR3 region has 13 residues. V gave up 3 bases and J gave up 2 bases, with 8 bases separating them. The CDR3 sequence is CAISEDRTYEQYF. CDR3 nucleotides: TGTGCCATCAGTGAAGACAGGACCTACGAGCAGTACTTC.

The chain carries TRBV7-3 and TRBJ2-1; TRBD1 might be the D (6 bases). Per germline, CDR1 SGHTA and CDR2 FQGTGA. The CDR3 length is 13 residues. Trimming took off 5 bases at V and 12 bases at J, with 17 bases between the two ends. CDR3 amino acids: CASSKGSDSLQFF. DNA for the CDR3: TGTGCCAGCAGCAAGGGGTCGGACAGCTTGCAGTTCTTC.

In DNA form, the CDR3 reads TGTGCCAGCAGCCAAAGCCGATCACTCACTCAGCCCCAGCATTTT. Translating gives CASSQSRSLTQPQHF. The gene calls are TRBV3-1 (or the pseudogene TRBV3-2) and TRBJ1-5; D not certain. The CDR3 contains 15 residues. CDR1 is LGHDT, CDR2 YNNKEL, per germline (reference sequence). Trimming removed 2 bases at V and 6 bases at J, with 14 bases between.